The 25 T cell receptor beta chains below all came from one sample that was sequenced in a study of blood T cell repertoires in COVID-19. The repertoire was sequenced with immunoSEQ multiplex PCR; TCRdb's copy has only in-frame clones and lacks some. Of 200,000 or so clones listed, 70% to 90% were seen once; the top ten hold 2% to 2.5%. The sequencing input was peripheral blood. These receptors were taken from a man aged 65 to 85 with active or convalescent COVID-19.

CDR3 loop: CATSLPPAGLYEQYF. In DNA, the CDR3 is TGTGCCACCAGCCTACCGCCCGCGGGGCTCTACGAGCAGTACTTC. The chain has TRBV15 and TRBJ2-7; D perhaps matches TRBD2 (6 bases). The CDR3 is 15 amino acids. Deletions cut 5 bases from V and 3 bases from J, with 17 bases between. In germline, CDR1 is LNHNV, CDR2 YYDKDF (reference sequence). The full variable domain, with the rest looked up from reference TRBV15 and TRBJ2-7, is DAMVIQNPRYQVTQFGKPVTLSCSQTLNHNVMYWYQQKSSQAPKLLFHYYDKDFNNEADTPDNFQSRRPNTSFCFLDIRSPGLGDTAMYLCATSLPPAGLYEQYFGPGTRLTVT.

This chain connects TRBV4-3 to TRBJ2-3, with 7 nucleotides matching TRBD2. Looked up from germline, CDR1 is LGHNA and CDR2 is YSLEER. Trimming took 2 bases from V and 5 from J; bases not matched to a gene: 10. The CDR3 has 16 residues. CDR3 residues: CASSQSTSPPVDTQYF. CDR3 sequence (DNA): TGCGCCAGCAGCCAATCGACTAGCCCTCCCGTAGATACGCAGTATTTT.

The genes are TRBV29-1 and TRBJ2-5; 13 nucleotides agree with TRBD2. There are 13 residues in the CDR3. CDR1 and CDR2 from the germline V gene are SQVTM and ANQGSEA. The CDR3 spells CRVTSGGLETQYF. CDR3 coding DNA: TGCAGGGTGACTAGCGGGGGGTTAGAGACCCAGTACTTC.

Here the CDR3 DNA reads TGCGCCAGCAGCTTAACAGGGGATACGCAGTATTTT. Translated: CASSLTGDTQYF. This chain links TRBV5-1 with TRBJ2-3; possible D gene TRBD1, 6 bases. This CDR3 spans 12 amino acids. Looked up from germline, CDR1 is SGHRS and CDR2 is YFSETQ. V lost 2 bases, J lost 6 bases, and 7 bases lay in between.

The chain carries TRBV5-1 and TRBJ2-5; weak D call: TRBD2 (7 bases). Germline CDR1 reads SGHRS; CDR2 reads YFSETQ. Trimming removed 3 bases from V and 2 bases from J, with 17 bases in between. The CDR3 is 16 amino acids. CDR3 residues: CASSSAGASPQETQYF. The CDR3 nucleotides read TGCGCCAGCAGCTCGGCGGGGGCCTCACCTCAAGAGACCCAGTACTTC.

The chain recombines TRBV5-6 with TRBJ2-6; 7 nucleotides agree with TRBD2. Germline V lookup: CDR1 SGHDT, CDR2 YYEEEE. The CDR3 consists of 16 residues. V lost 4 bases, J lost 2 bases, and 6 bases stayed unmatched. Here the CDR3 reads CASSQRGAPGANVLTF. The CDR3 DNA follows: TGTGCCAGCAGCCAGCGGGGAGCCCCTGGGGCCAACGTCCTGACTTTC.

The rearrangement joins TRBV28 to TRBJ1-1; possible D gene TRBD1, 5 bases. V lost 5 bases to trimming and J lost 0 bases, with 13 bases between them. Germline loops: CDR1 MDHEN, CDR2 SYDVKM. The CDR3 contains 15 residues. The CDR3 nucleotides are TGTGCCAGCAGTATTTCACTGACAGTGAACACTGAAGCTTTCTTT. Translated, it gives CASSISLTVNTEAFF.

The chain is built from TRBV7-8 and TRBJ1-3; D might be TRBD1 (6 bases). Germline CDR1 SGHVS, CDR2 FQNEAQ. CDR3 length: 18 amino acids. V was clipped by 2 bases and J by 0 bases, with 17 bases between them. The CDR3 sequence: CASSLPPHTGYSGNTIYF. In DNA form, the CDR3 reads TGTGCCAGCAGCTTACCCCCCCACACAGGGTACTCTGGAAACACCATATATTTT.

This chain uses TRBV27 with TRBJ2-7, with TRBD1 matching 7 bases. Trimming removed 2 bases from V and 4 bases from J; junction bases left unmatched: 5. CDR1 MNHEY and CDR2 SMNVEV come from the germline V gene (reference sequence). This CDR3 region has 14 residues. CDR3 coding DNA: TGTGCCAGCAGTTTAAATCAGGGGGTGTACGAGCAGTACTTC. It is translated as CASSLNQGVYEQYF.

Here the CDR3 reads CASSSGTKSTDTQYF. CDR3 DNA sequence: TGTGCCAGCAGTTCCGGGACAAAAAGCACAGATACGCAGTATTTT. The chain recombines TRBV28 with TRBJ2-3, with D possibly TRBD1 on 6 matching bases. This CDR3 region has 15 residues. Per the germline V gene, CDR1 is MDHEN and CDR2 is SYDVKM. V lost 4 bases, J lost 0 bases, and 11 bases lay in between.

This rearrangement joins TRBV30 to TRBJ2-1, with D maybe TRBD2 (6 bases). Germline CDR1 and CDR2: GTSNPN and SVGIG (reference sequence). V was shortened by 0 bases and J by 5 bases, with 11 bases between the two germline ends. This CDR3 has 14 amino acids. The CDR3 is CAWSVRWEDNEQFF. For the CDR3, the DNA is TGTGCCTGGAGTGTACGGTGGGAGGACAATGAGCAGTTCTTC.

The CDR3 reads CASSLVHGEGGYTF. The CDR3 DNA follows: TGTGCCAGCAGCTTAGTCCATGGGGAGGGTGGCTACACCTTC. The gene calls are TRBV7-2 and TRBJ1-2; D call uncertain. This CDR3 comprises 14 residues. Trimming removed 1 base at V and 7 bases at J, with 13 bases between. CDR1 is SGHTA, CDR2 FQGNSA, per germline.

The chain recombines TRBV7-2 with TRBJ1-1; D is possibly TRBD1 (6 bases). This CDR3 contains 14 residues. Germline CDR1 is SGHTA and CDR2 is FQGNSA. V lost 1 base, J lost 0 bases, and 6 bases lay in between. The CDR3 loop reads CASSLGGLNTEAFF. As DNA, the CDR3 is TGTGCCAGCAGCTTAGGGGGGCTGAACACTGAAGCTTTCTTT.

The CDR3 protein is CASSTGTANYGYTF. Written as DNA, the CDR3 is TGTGCCAGTAGTACCGGGACAGCTAACTATGGCTACACCTTC. This chain links TRBV19 with TRBJ1-2, with 7 bases matching TRBD1. Germline V gene lookup returns CDR1 LNHDA and CDR2 SQIVND (reference sequence). After removal of 4 bases from V and 0 bases from J, the junction contained 2 bases not matched to a gene. The CDR3 sequence is 14 residues long.

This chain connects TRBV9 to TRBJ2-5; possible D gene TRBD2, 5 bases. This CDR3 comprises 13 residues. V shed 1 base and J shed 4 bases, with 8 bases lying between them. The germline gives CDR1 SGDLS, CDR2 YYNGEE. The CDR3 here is CASSVRGRETQYF. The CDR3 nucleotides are TGTGCCAGCAGCGTACGCGGGCGAGAGACCCAGTACTTC.

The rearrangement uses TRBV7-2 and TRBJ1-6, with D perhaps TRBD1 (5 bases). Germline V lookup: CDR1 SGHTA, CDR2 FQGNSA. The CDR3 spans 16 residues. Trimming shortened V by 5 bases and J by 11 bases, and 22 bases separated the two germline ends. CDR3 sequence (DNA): TGTGCCAGCAGCGCCACCCCCCCGGGGGGTTCGGCACCCCTCCACTTT. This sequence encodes CASSATPPGGSAPLHF.

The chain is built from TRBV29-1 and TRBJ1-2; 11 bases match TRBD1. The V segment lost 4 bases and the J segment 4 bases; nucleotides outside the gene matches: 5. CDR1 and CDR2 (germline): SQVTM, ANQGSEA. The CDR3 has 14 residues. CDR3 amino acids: CSVAGQGGGYGYTF. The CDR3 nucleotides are TGCAGCGTTGCGGGACAGGGGGGAGGCTATGGCTACACCTTC.

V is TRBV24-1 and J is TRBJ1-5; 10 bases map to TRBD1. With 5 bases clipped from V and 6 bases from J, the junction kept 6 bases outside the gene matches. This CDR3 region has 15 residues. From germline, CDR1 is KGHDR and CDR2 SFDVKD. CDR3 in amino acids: CATSVPGQGIQPQHF. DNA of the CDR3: TGTGCCACCAGTGTTCCGGGACAGGGGATTCAGCCCCAGCATTTT.

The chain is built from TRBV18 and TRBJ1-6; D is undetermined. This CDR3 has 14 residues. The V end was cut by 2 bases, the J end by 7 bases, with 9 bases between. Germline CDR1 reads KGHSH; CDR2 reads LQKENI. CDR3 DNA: TGTGCCAGCTCACCATCTACAGTGAATTCACCCCTCCACTTT. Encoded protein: CASSPSTVNSPLHF.

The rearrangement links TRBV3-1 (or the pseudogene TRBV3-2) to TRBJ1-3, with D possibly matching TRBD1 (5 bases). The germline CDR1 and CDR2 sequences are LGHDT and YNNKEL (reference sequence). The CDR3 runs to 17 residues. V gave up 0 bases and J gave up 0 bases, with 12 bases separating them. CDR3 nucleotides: TGTGCCAGCAGCCAAGATGCGACGACAGCCTCTGGAAACACCATATATTTT. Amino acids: CASSQDATTASGNTIYF.

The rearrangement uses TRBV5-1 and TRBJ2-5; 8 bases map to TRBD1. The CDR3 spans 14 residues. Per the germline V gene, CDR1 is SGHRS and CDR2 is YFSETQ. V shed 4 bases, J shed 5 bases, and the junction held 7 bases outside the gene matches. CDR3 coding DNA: TGCGCCAGCAGCGGACAGGGTGGATGGGAGACCCAGTACTTC. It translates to CASSGQGGWETQYF.

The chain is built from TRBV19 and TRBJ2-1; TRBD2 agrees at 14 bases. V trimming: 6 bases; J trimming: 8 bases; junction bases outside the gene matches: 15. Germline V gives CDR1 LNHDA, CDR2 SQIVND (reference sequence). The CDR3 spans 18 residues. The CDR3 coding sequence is TGTGCCAGTAGGTTTGTAGCCGGGACTAGCGGGAGAGTGCATGAGCAGTTCTTC. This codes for CASRFVAGTSGRVHEQFF.

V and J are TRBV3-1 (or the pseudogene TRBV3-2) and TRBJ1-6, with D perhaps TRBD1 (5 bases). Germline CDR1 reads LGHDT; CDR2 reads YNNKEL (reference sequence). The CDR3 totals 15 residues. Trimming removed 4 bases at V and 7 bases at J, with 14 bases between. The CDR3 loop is CASSPQEGYNSPLHF. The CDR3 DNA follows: TGTGCCAGCAGCCCACAGGAAGGGTACAATTCACCCCTCCACTTT.

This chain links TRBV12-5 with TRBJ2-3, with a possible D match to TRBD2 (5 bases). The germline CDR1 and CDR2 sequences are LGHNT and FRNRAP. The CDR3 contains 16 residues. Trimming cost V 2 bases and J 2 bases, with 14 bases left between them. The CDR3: CASGLSFEGVTDTQYF. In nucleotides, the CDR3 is TGTGCTAGTGGTTTGAGCTTTGAGGGAGTCACAGATACGCAGTATTTT.

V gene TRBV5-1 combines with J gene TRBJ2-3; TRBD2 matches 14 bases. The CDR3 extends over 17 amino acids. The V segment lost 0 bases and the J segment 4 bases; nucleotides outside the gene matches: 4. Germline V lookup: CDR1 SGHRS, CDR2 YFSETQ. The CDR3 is CASSLATSGGAADTQYF. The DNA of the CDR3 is TGCGCCAGCAGCTTGGCGACTAGCGGGGGGGCAGCAGATACGCAGTATTTT.